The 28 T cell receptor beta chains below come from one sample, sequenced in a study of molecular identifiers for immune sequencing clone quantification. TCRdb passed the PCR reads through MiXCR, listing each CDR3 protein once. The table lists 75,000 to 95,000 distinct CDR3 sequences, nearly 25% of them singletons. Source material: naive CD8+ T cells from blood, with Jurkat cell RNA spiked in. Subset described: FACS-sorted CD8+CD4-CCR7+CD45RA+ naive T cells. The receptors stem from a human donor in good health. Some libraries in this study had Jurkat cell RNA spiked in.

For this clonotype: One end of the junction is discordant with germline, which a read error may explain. In nucleotides, the CDR3 is TGCGGTGGTGGGTTTTATGATCAGCCCCCGCGTTTT. Amino acids: CGGGFYDQPPRF. V and J are TRBV20-1 and TRBJ1-5; D unresolved. Germline-derived CDR1 and CDR2 are DFQATT and SNEGSKA (reference sequence). The CDR3 has 12 residues.

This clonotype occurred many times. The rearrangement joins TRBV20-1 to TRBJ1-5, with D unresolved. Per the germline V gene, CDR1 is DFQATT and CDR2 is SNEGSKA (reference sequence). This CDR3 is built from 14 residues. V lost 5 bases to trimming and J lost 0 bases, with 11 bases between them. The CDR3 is CSAFQEYSNQPQHF. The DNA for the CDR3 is TGCAGTGCTTTCCAGGAATATAGCAATCAGCCCCAGCATTTT.

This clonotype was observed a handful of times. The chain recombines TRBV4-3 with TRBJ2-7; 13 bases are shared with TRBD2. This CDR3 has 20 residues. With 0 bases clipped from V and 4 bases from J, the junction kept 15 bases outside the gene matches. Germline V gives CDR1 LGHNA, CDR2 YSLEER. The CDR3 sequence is CASSQDLLRLAGGASYEQYF. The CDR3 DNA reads TGCGCCAGCAGCCAAGATCTACTTAGACTAGCGGGAGGTGCCAGTTACGAGCAGTACTTC.

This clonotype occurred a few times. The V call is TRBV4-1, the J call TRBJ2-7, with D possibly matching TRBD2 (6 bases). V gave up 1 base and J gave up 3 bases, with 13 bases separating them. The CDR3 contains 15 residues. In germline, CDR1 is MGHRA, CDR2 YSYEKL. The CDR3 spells CASSQVLAEGYEQYF. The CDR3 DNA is TGCGCCAGCAGCCAAGTCTTAGCGGAGGGCTACGAGCAGTACTTC.

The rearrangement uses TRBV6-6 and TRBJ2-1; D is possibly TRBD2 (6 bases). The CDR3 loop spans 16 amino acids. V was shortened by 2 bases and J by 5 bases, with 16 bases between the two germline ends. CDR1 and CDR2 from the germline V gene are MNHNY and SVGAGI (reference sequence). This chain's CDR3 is CASSYLLADVNNEQFF. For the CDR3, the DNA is TGTGCCAGCAGTTACCTACTAGCCGACGTCAACAATGAGCAGTTCTTC.

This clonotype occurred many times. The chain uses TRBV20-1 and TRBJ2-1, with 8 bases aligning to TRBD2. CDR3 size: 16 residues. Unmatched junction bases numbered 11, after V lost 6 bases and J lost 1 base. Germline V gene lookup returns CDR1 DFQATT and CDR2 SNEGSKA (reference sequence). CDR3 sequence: CSAPGGLVSSYNEQFF. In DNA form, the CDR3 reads TGCAGTGCCCCGGGGGGGCTAGTTAGTTCCTACAATGAGCAGTTCTTC.

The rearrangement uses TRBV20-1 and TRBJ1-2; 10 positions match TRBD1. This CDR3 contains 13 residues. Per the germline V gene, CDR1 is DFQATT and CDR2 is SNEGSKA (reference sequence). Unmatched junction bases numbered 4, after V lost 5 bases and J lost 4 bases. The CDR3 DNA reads TGCAGTGCTCGAGGGGACAGGGGCTATGGCTACACCTTC. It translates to CSARGDRGYGYTF.

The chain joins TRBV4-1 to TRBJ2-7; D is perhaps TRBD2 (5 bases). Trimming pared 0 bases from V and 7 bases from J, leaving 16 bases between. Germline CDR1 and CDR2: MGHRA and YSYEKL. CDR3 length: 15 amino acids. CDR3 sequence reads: CASSQDAAGMEEQYF. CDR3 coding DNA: TGCGCCAGCAGCCAAGATGCGGCGGGCATGGAAGAGCAGTACTTC.

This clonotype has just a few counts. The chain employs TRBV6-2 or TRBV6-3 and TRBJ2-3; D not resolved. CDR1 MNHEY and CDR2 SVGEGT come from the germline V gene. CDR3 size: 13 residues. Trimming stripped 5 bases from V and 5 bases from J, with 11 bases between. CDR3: CASSTAGEDTQYF. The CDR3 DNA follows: TGTGCCAGCAGTACAGCCGGCGAAGATACGCAGTATTTT.

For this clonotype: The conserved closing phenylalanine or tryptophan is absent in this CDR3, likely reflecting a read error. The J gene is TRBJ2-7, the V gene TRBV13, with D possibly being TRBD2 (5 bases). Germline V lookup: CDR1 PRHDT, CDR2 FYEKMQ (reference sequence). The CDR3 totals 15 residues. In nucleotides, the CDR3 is TGCGCCAGCAGCGAGCGGTCGGGGAGAGACTACGAGCAGTACCTC. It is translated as CASSERSGRDYEQYL.

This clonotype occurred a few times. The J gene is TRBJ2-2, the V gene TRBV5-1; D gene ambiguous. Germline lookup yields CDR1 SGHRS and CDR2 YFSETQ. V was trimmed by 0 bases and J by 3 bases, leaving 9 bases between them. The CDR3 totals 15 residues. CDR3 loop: CASSLAGTYTGELFF. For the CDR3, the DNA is TGCGCCAGCAGCTTGGCCGGAACCTACACCGGGGAGCTGTTTTTT. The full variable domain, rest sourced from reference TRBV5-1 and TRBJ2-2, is KAGVTQTPRYLIKTRGQQVTLSCSPISGHRSVSWYQQTPGQGLQFLFEYFSETQRNKGNFPGRFSGRQFSNSRSEMNVSTLELGDSALYLCASSLAGTYTGELFFGEGSRLTVL.

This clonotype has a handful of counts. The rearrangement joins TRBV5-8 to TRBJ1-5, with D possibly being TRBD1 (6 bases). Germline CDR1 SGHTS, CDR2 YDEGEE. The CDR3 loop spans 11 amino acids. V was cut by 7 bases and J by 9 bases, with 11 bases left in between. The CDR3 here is CASGGISPQHF. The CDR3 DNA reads TGTGCCAGCGGGGGCATTTCGCCCCAGCATTTT.

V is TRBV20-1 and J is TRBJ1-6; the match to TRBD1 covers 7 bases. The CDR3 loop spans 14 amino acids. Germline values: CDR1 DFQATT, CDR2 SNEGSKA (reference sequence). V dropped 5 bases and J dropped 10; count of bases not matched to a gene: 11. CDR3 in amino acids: CSAEQTGKVSPLHF. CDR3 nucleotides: TGCAGTGCTGAGCAGACAGGGAAAGTCTCACCCCTCCACTTT.

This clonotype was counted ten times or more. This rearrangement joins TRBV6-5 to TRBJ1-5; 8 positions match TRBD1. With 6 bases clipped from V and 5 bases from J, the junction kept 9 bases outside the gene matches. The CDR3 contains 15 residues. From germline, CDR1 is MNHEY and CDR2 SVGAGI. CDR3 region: CASSYGQGGDQPQHF. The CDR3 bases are TGTGCCAGCAGCTACGGACAGGGAGGGGATCAGCCCCAGCATTTT.

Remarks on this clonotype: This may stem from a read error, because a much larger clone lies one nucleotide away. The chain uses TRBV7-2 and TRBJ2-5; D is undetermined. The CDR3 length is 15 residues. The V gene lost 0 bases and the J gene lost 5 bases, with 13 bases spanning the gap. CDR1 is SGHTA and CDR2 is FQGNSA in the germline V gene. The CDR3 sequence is CASSLAAPLGETQYF. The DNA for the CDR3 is TGTGCCAGCAGCTTAGCAGCCCCCCTCGGGGAGACCCAGTACTTC.

The CDR3: CASSVGAPMNTEAFF. Written as DNA, the CDR3 is TGTGCCAGCAGCGTAGGGGCACCCATGAACACTGAAGCTTTCTTT. This chain uses TRBV9 with TRBJ1-1, with D unresolved. The CDR3 sequence is 15 residues long. Trimming removed 0 bases from V and 0 bases from J, with 9 bases in between. The germline V gene encodes CDR1 SGDLS and CDR2 YYNGEE.

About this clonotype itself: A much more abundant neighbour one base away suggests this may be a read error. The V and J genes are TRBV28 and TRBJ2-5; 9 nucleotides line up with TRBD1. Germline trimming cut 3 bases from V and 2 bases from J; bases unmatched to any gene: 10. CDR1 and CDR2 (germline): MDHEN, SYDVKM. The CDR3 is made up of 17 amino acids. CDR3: CASSFIRGQGRQETQYF. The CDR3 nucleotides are TGTGCCAGCAGTTTCATCCGCGGACAGGGGCGGCAAGAGACCCAGTACTTC.

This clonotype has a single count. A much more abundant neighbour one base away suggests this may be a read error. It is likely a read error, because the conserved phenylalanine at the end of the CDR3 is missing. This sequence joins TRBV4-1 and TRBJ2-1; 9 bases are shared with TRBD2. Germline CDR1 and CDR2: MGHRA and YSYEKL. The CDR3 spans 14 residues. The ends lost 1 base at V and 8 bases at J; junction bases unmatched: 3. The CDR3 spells CASSQGAGGHEQFV. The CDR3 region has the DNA TGCGCCAGCAGCCAAGGGGCGGGGGGGCATGAGCAGTTCGTC.

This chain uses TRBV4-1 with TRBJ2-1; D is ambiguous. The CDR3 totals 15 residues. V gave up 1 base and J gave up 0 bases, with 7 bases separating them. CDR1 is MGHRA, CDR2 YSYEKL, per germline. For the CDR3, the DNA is TGCGCCAGCAGCCAAGCAGTAAGCTCCTACAATGAGCAGTTCTTC. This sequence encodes CASSQAVSSYNEQFF.

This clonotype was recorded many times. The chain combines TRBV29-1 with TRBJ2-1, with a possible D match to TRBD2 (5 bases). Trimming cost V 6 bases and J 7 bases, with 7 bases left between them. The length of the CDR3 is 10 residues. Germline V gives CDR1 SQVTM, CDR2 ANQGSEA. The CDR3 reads CSVGVNEQFF. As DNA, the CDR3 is TGCAGCGTCGGGGTAAATGAGCAGTTCTTC.

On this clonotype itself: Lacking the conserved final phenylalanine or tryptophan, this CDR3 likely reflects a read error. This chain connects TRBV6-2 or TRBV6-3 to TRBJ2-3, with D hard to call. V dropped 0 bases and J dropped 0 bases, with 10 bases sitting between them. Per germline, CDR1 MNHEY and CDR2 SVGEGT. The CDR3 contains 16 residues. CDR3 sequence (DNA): TGTGCCAGCAGTTACTCGACAAGCCGTAGCACAGATACGCAGTATCTT. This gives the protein CASSYSTSRSTDTQYL.

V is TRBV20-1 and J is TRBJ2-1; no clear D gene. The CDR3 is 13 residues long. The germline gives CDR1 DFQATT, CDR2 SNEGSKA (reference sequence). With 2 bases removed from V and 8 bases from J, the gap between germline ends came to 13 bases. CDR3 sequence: CSARLGLRHEQFF. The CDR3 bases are TGCAGTGCTAGATTAGGCCTGCGCCATGAGCAGTTCTTC.

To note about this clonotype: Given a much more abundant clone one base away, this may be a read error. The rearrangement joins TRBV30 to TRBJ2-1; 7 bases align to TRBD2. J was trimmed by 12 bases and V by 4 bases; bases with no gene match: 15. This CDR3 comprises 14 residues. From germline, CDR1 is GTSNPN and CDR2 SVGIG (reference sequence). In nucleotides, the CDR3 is TGTGCCTGGAATTTAGGCGGGAGATTAGATGGGCAGTTCTTC. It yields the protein CAWNLGGRLDGQFF.

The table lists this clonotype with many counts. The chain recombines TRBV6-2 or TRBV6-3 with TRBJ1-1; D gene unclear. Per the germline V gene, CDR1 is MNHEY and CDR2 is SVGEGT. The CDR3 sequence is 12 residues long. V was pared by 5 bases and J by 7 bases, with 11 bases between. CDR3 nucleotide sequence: TGTGCCAGCAGTCAAGGACGCCTTGAAGCTTTCTTT. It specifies CASSQGRLEAFF.

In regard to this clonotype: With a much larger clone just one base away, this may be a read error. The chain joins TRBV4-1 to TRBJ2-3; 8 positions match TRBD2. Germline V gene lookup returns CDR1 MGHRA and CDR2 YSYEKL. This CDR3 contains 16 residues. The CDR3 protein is CASNQFPAGGTDTQYF. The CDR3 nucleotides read TGCGCCAGCAACCAATTCCCAGCGGGGGGCACAGATACGCAGTATTTT.

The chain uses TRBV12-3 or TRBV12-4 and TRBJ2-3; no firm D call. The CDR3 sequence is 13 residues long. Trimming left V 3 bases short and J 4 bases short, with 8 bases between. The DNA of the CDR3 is TGTGCCAGCAGTTTCATCAGGCCAGATACGCAGTATTTT. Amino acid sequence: CASSFIRPDTQYF.

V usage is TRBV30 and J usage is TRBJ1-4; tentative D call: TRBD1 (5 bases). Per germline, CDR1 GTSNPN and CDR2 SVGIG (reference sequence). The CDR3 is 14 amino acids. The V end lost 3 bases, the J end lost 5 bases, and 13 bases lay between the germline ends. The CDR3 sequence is CAWSRESRNEKLFF. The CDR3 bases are TGTGCCTGGAGCAGGGAGTCGAGGAATGAAAAACTGTTTTTT.

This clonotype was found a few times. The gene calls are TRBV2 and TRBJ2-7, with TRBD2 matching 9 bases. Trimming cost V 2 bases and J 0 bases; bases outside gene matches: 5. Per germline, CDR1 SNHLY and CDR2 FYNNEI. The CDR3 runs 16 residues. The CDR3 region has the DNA TGTGCCAGCAGTGAACTCCTAGCGGGGTACTCCTACGAGCAGTACTTC. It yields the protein CASSELLAGYSYEQYF.